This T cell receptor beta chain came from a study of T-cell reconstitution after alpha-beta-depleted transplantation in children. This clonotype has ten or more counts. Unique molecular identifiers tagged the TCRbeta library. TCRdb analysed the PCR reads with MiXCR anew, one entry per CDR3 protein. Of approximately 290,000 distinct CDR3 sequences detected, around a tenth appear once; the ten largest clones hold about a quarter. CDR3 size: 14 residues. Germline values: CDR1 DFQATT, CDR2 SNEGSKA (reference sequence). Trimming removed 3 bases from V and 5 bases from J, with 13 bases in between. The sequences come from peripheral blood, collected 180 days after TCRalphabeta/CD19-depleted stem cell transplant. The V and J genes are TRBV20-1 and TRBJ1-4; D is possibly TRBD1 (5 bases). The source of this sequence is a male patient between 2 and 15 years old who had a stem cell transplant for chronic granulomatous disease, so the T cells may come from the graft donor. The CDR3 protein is CSARGGSRNEKLFF. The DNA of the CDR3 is TGCAGTGCTAGGGGGGGGAGCAGGAATGAAAAACTGTTTTTT.